The following is a T cell receptor beta chain sequence with its context. This sample is drawn from a study of blood T cell repertoires in COVID-19. Across the study: COVID-19 samples collected from the United States, Italy and Spain covered acute and convalescent phases. Sources were T cells, B-cell-depleted T cells, or PBMCs; the material itself was cDNA or gDNA.

CDR3 length: 14 amino acids. The germline V gene encodes CDR1 SGHRS and CDR2 YFSETQ. V was pared by 2 bases and J by 2 bases, with 10 bases between. The authors' processing: Researchers report that nucleated cell counts were estimated from reference gene primer amplification. TCRdb's table, derived via immunoSEQ multiplex PCR, lists solely in-frame clones and lacks some. For V, J and clone size, that table is used; D and trimming come from the DNA. The table lists approximately 350,000 clones, almost 90% of them singletons, with around 7.9% in the top ten. Enrolment of Seattle patients took place during active infection, and they were followed longitudinally.

The TCR comes from a woman in her 70s with COVID-19, enrolled during active disease. The chain joins TRBV5-1 to TRBJ2-5; D is ambiguous. The sequenced sample was peripheral blood. CDR3 bases: TGCGCCAGCAGCTTAGCCTGGGCGCAAGAGACCCAGTACTTC. Translation gives CASSLAWAQETQYF.